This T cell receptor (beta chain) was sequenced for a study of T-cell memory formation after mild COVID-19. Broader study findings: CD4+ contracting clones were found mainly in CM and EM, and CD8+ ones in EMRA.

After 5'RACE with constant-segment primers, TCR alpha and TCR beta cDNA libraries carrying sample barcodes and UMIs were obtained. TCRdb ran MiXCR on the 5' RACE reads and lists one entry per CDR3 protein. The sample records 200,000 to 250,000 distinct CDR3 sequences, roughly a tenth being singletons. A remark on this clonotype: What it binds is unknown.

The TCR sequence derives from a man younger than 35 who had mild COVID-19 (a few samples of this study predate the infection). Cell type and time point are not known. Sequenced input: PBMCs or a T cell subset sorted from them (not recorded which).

The CDR3 bases are TGTGCCAGCAGAGATCAGGGTTCACCCCTCCACTTT. Protein: CASRDQGSPLHF. This chain links TRBV12-3 or TRBV12-4 with TRBJ1-6; possibly TRBD1 for D (5 bases). V was clipped by 6 bases and J by 9 bases, with 9 bases between them. The CDR3 is 12 residues long.